This T cell receptor beta chain was obtained from a study of T cell clones after liver transplantation. Study-wide context: Apart from a few HCV-positive recipients, transplants were for non-autoimmune, non-viral reasons. Until 12-24 months post-transplant, subjects got standard immunosuppression and no induction. Study outcomes and limitations: Graft donor-reactive T cells may have migrated into the graft rather than being deleted.

The table came from immunoSEQ multiplex PCR; TCRdb's copy has only in-frame clones and leaves some out. The sample has 65,000 to 80,000 clones; around four fifths are singletons. With respect to this clone: Its antigen is undetermined.

CDR1 and CDR2 from the germline V gene are SGHTS and YDEGEE. The CDR3 spans 14 residues. Trimming took 3 bases from V and 11 from J; bases not matched to a gene: 12. This TCR derives from a human patient who received a liver transplant. Some of these T cells may belong to the graft donor. The chain has TRBV5-8 and TRBJ2-3, with TRBD1 matching over 7 bases. The material was CD4+ T cells from blood, obtained at the 22-month timepoint. Written as DNA, the CDR3 is TGTGCCAGCAGCTCGGGACAGATGACACAGATGCAGTATTTT. Protein: CASSSGQMTQMQYF.